These T cell receptor beta chains were read from a single sample in a study of blood T cell repertoires in COVID-19. The data were produced by immunoSEQ multiplex PCR, yet TCRdb's version contains in-frame clones alone and is incomplete. The sample yields approximately 250,000 clones, 88% seen once. Sequenced input: PBMCs or T cells enriched from blood (not recorded which). The receptors derive from a woman aged 60-75 years in a cohort exposed to, infected with or recovered from COVID-19 (not recorded which). Both conserved end residues are part of each CDR3. Each record gives: CDR3 length, V gene, clone size, D gene, J gene, CDR3 DNA, CDR3 protein. D genes are given only for firm matches. Expanded clones are given a class, and other clones once, few, many or no size at all.

cdr3_length: 15; v_call: TRBV27; clone_size: .; d_call: TRBD1; j_call: TRBJ1-2; cdr3_nt: TGTGCCAGCAGTTTCAAACCCGGACAGGGAAATGGCTACACCTTC; cdr3_aa: CASSFKPGQGNGYTF
cdr3_length: 14; v_call: TRBV9; clone_size: once; d_call: .; j_call: TRBJ2-3; cdr3_nt: TGTGCCAGCAGCGTAGCACCCAACTCAAATACGCAGTATTTT; cdr3_aa: CASSVAPNSNTQYF
cdr3_length: 13; v_call: TRBV11-3; clone_size: .; d_call: TRBD1; j_call: TRBJ2-1; cdr3_nt: TGTGCCAGCAGCCGACAGGGGTACAATGAGCAGTTCTTC; cdr3_aa: CASSRQGYNEQFF
cdr3_length: 14; v_call: TRBV30; clone_size: once; d_call: .; j_call: TRBJ2-5; cdr3_nt: TGTGCCTGGAGTGTACTGAGCGGACAAGAGACCCAGTACTTC; cdr3_aa: CAWSVLSGQETQYF
cdr3_length: 17; v_call: TRBV19; clone_size: .; d_call: TRBD2; j_call: TRBJ2-4; cdr3_nt: TGTGCCAGTAGTATAACTAGCGGATACCAAAGGGGGAACATTCAGTACTTC; cdr3_aa: CASSITSGYQRGNIQYF
cdr3_length: 17; v_call: TRBV9; clone_size: .; d_call: .; j_call: TRBJ1-4; cdr3_nt: TGTGCCAGCAGCGTAGGAGACATTCGCAGCAAGTGGGAAAAACTGTTTTTT; cdr3_aa: CASSVGDIRSKWEKLFF
cdr3_length: 16; v_call: TRBV27; clone_size: .; d_call: TRBD2; j_call: TRBJ2-7; cdr3_nt: TGTGCCAGCAGTTTATCCGGGACTAGCGGGAGGTACGAGCAGTACTTC; cdr3_aa: CASSLSGTSGRYEQYF
cdr3_length: 12; v_call: TRBV7-3; clone_size: .; d_call: .; j_call: TRBJ2-5; cdr3_nt: TGTGCCAGCAGCTTAATCGGGGAGACCCAGTACTTC; cdr3_aa: CASSLIGETQYF
cdr3_length: 12; v_call: TRBV7-2; clone_size: .; d_call: TRBD2; j_call: TRBJ2-1; cdr3_nt: TGTGCCAGCAGCTTAGGAACTAGCGTGAGGTTCTTC; cdr3_aa: CASSLGTSVRFF
cdr3_length: 14; v_call: TRBV6-5; clone_size: .; d_call: TRBD1; j_call: TRBJ1-1; cdr3_nt: TGTGCCAGCAGACCCGGACAGGGGGCGGTTGAAGCTTTCTTT; cdr3_aa: CASRPGQGAVEAFF
cdr3_length: 13; v_call: TRBV30; clone_size: .; d_call: .; j_call: TRBJ2-2; cdr3_nt: TGTGCCTGGGGAGCCACCACAACCGGGGAGCTGTTTTTT; cdr3_aa: CAWGATTTGELFF
cdr3_length: 16; v_call: TRBV28; clone_size: .; d_call: TRBD1; j_call: TRBJ1-1; cdr3_nt: TGTGCCAGCAGCCTCGAACAGGGGCTTCCGTACACTGAAGCTTTCTTT; cdr3_aa: CASSLEQGLPYTEAFF
cdr3_length: 14; v_call: TRBV5-1; clone_size: .; d_call: .; j_call: TRBJ1-3; cdr3_nt: TGCGCCAGCAGCTTGGAAGTGGGCTTAGGCACCATATATTTT; cdr3_aa: CASSLEVGLGTIYF
cdr3_length: 11; v_call: TRBV28; clone_size: .; d_call: .; j_call: TRBJ1-1; cdr3_nt: TGTGCCAGCAGTCCTAACACTGAAGCTTTCTTT; cdr3_aa: CASSPNTEAFF
cdr3_length: 15; v_call: TRBV28; clone_size: .; d_call: .; j_call: TRBJ1-2; cdr3_nt: TGTGCCAGCAGTTTATGGCAACAGGGCCAGGGTGGCTACACCTTC; cdr3_aa: CASSLWQQGQGGYTF
cdr3_length: 13; v_call: TRBV6-5; clone_size: .; d_call: TRBD2; j_call: TRBJ2-7; cdr3_nt: TGTGCCAGCACTAAGCGGGAGGGCTACGAGCAGTACTTC; cdr3_aa: CASTKREGYEQYF
cdr3_length: 24; v_call: TRBV3-1/TRBV3-2; clone_size: .; d_call: TRBD1; j_call: TRBJ2-1; cdr3_nt: TGTGCCAGCAGCCAAGATCGTAGGCGAGATTTGGTTTGGCGCCGGGACAGGGTGGGCAATGAGCAGTTCTTC; cdr3_aa: CASSQDRRRDLVWRRDRVGNEQFF
cdr3_length: 14; v_call: TRBV27; clone_size: .; d_call: .; j_call: TRBJ2-1; cdr3_nt: TGTGCCAGCAGTTTATACAGCTCCTACAATGAGCAGTTCTTC; cdr3_aa: CASSLYSSYNEQFF
cdr3_length: 15; v_call: TRBV9; clone_size: .; d_call: TRBD2; j_call: TRBJ2-7; cdr3_nt: TGTGCCAGCAGCGTAGAGACTAGCGGATCCTACGAGCAGTACTTC; cdr3_aa: CASSVETSGSYEQYF
cdr3_length: 14; v_call: TRBV7-2; clone_size: .; d_call: .; j_call: TRBJ1-2; cdr3_nt: TGTGCCAGCAGCCGCCGGGACTACGACTATGGCTACACCTTC; cdr3_aa: CASSRRDYDYGYTF
cdr3_length: 14; v_call: TRBV27; clone_size: .; d_call: TRBD2; j_call: TRBJ2-1; cdr3_nt: TGTGCCAGCCGAACGGGACTAAGTAACAATGAGCAGTTCTTC; cdr3_aa: CASRTGLSNNEQFF
cdr3_length: 15; v_call: TRBV18; clone_size: .; d_call: .; j_call: TRBJ2-3; cdr3_nt: TGTGCCAGCTCACTCAATAACAGAATCACAGATACGCAGTATTTT; cdr3_aa: CASSLNNRITDTQYF